This is a list of T cell receptor beta chains from one sample in a study of blood T cells in healthy people across ages. Each CDR3 protein is one row after TCRdb ran MiXCR on the 5' RACE reads. This sample yields nearly 1 million distinct CDR3 sequences, of which just over 50% are seen a single time; over 20% belongs to the top ten. Sequencing was carried out using blood. Source of these receptors: a woman aged 60-70 years in good health. Both conserved end residues are part of each CDR3. A D gene is named only where the DNA matches it firmly. Not every row has a clone size; where given, it reads once, few, many or a size class.

J gene	clone size	D gene	V gene	CDR3 protein	CDR3 DNA
TRBJ2-3	NA	NA	TRBV9	CASSVVSGGFPDTQYF	TGTGCCAGCAGCGTAGTGTCTGGGGGTTTCCCAGATACGCAGTATTTT
TRBJ1-1	few	NA	TRBV3-1	CASSPTVMNTEAFF	TGTGCCAGCAGCCCTACAGTAATGAACACTGAAGCTTTCTTT
TRBJ1-5	NA	NA	TRBV20-1	CSARDHTKQPQHF	TGCAGTGCTAGAGATCACACCAAACAGCCCCAGCATTTT
TRBJ2-5	few	TRBD1	TRBV5-1	CASSFSGGETQYF	TGCGCCAGCAGCTTCTCAGGGGGAGAGACCCAGTACTTC
TRBJ2-5	NA	TRBD1	TRBV29-1	CSAGTGLGQETQYF	TGCAGCGCCGGGACAGGCCTTGGGCAAGAGACCCAGTACTTC
TRBJ1-4	NA	TRBD1	TRBV4-2	CASSQERGRKGEKLFF	TGTGCCAGCAGCCAAGAAAGGGGGCGCAAAGGTGAAAAACTGTTTTTT
TRBJ2-7	few	NA	TRBV7-2	CASSLAVQGPYEQYF	TGTGCCAGCAGCTTAGCTGTCCAGGGGCCCTACGAGCAGTACTTC
TRBJ1-2	NA	TRBD1	TRBV6-6	CASSYGDRGNYGYTF	TGTGCCAGCAGTTACGGGGACAGGGGTAACTATGGCTACACCTTC
TRBJ2-1	NA	NA	TRBV5-1	CASSLADTSYNEQFF	TGCGCCAGCAGCTTAGCGGACACCTCCTACAATGAGCAGTTCTTC
TRBJ2-6	NA	NA	TRBV20-1	CSARDRIRGASGANVLTF	TGCAGTGCTAGAGATCGTATTAGGGGCGCCTCTGGGGCCAACGTCCTGACTTTC
TRBJ2-7	few	NA	TRBV7-9	CASSKQGVGYEQYF	TGTGCCAGCAGCAAGCAAGGGGTCGGGTACGAGCAGTACTTC
TRBJ2-7	NA	TRBD2	TRBV11-3	CASSPGGASGKPSYEQYF	TGTGCCAGCAGCCCCGGGGGGGCTAGCGGGAAGCCCTCCTACGAGCAGTACTTC
TRBJ2-1	NA	TRBD2	TRBV7-9	CASSPREGSYNEQFF	TGTGCCAGCAGCCCCCGGGAGGGGTCCTACAATGAGCAGTTCTTC
TRBJ2-7	NA	NA	TRBV28	CASSSGVGIHGREQYF	TGTGCCAGCAGTTCGGGTGTCGGAATACATGGGCGCGAGCAGTACTTT
TRBJ1-6	NA	TRBD1	TRBV28	CASSPQGAYNSPLHF	TGTGCCAGCAGTCCCCAGGGGGCCTATAATTCACCCCTCCACTTT